This T cell receptor beta chain was recorded in a study of PD-1 blockade in mismatch repair-deficient tumors (dated by TCRdb to 2016 to 2017). In terms of the full investigation: Between late 2013 and September 2016, the trial enrolled about 86 consecutive patients with around twelve mismatch repair-deficient cancer types, every one of whom had been previously treated and was progressing. Deep sequencing of TCR CDR3 regions was used to track tumor-associated T cell clones in peripheral blood of patients responding to PD-1 blockade.

The time point label here, explained by the study, means: peripheral blood 12 weeks after first pembrolizumab dose. Mismatch repair deficiency was established in every enrolled patient by polymerase chain reaction or immunohistochemistry. TCR sequencing was performed for three patients who responded to pembrolizumab therapy. The phase II trial prospectively evaluated PD-1 blockade with pembrolizumab in advanced mismatch repair-deficient cancers, independent of tissue of origin. Peripheral blood T cell samples were collected serially, before PD-1 blockade began and at several time points afterward. Blood sampling times were reported as weeks after the first pembrolizumab dose. CDR1 and CDR2, looked up from the germline V gene, are SGHVS and FNYEAQ. Spanning cysteine to phenylalanine, the CDR3 consists of 13 amino acids. The entry retains the CDR3 DNA only, 39 bases that are in frame from base 1. V drops 2 bases and J drops 2 bases, leaving 7 bases in between.

In regard to this clone: Its antigen has not been determined. Base quality data are lacking; no much larger clone is found one base away.

Receptor libraries were prepared by the immunoSEQ multiplex PCR assay. Held by TCRdb, this immuneACCESS table contains in-frame sequences only and omits some clones. Under half of the omission traces to an unresolved V gene where checked; the cause of the rest is unknown. Counted in this sample were fewer than 100,000 clones; 81% of them appeared once. In total, the top ten clones hold more than 2.5% of the sample. What the study reported, not specific to this receptor: Clones residing in the tumor, which were often undetectable in blood before treatment, expanded quickly after pembrolizumab and then contracted, generally before radiologic responses.

The chain is assembled from TRBV7-6 and TRBJ2-7; confidence is insufficient to name the D gene. This receptor was identified in an adult with mismatch repair-deficient cancer. This specimen was peripheral blood, taken 12 weeks after starting pembrolizumab. In nucleotide form, the sequence is TGTGCCAGCAGCTTAACCGCCGCCTACGAGCAGTACTTC. Translated, this is CASSLTAAYEQYF.